These 5 T cell receptor beta chains originate from one sample sequenced in a study of regulatory T cells in long-lasting Graves disease. Arm-PCR of CDR3 regions and iRepertoire HTBI primers were used to build TCR beta libraries. TCRdb re-called the multiplex PCR reads with MiXCR, one entry per CDR3 protein. Of 400,000 to 500,000 distinct CDR3 sequences listed, roughly 23% are singletons. Time point in this sample: persistent/refractory GD, antithyroid drugs over 5 years with positive TRAb. From PBMCs, RNA was extracted and then used to make the TCR library. Sequenced here: peripheral blood mononuclear cells (PBMCs), sampled when the disease was refractory, from a patient treated with antithyroid drugs. These receptor sequences come from a female donor with Graves disease.

This clonotype came up many times. The gene calls are TRBV12-3 or TRBV12-4 and TRBJ2-7; TRBD2 is a possible D gene (5 bases). V was trimmed by 6 bases and J by 4 bases, leaving 10 bases between them. This CDR3 comprises 12 residues. CDR3 DNA: TGTGCCAGCAGACAAAGGGAGTACGAGCAGTACTTC. This gives the protein CASRQREYEQYF.

This clonotype turned up a few times. The chain joins TRBV6-2 or TRBV6-3 to TRBJ1-5; a possible D gene is TRBD1 (5 bases). The length of the CDR3 is 16 residues. The germline gives CDR1 MNHEY, CDR2 SVGEGT. V shed 5 bases and J shed 6 bases, with 20 bases lying between them. The CDR3 bases are TGTGCCAGCAGTGAACTCCACGGGGGGTCGGGTCAGCCCCAGCATTTT. Its protein product is CASSELHGGSGQPQHF.

This clonotype was seen only a few times. The chain combines TRBV15 with TRBJ1-1, with TRBD1 matching 9 bases. There are 13 residues in the CDR3. J lost 10 bases, V lost 0 bases, and 3 bases had no gene match. Per the germline V gene, CDR1 is LNHNV and CDR2 is YYDKDF (reference sequence). DNA for the CDR3: TGTGCCACCAGCAGAGATCAGGGACAGGGAGCTTTCTTT. Residues: CATSRDQGQGAFF. Full variable domain (outside the CDR3, taken from reference TRBV15 and TRBJ1-1): DAMVIQNPRYQVTQFGKPVTLSCSQTLNHNVMYWYQQKSSQAPKLLFHYYDKDFNNEADTPDNFQSRRPNTSFCFLDIRSPGLGDTAMYLCATSRDQGQGAFFGQGTRLTVV.

Notes on this clonotype: Just one base apart from a much larger clone, this may be a read error. The rearrangement joins TRBV12-3 or TRBV12-4 to TRBJ2-5; no definite D call. CDR3 length equals 13 residues. CDR3 residues: CASGPDFSETQHF. CDR3 sequence (DNA): TGTGCCAGCGGGCCGGATTTTTCAGAGACCCAGCACTTC.

In its sample, this clonotype was seen many times. The chain joins TRBV29-1 to TRBJ2-7; 9 positions match TRBD1. CDR1 SQVTM and CDR2 ANQGSEA come from the germline V gene. The CDR3 loop spans 15 amino acids. With 0 bases clipped from V and 4 bases from J, the junction kept 7 bases outside the gene matches. CDR3 nucleotides: TGCAGCGTTGAAGAACCGGACAGGGGATTTTACGAGCAGTACTTC. This codes for CSVEEPDRGFYEQYF.